This is a list of T cell receptor beta chains from one sample in a study of blood T cell repertoires in COVID-19. The repertoire was sequenced with immunoSEQ multiplex PCR; TCRdb's copy has only in-frame clones and lacks some. Here the sample spans hundreds of thousands of clones, around 84% being singletons. Sequenced sample: peripheral blood. These receptors all come from a man in his sixties or seventies with acute or convalescent COVID-19. CDR3s include the opening cysteine and the closing phenylalanine or tryptophan. The order of the fields is clone size, V gene, CDR3 length, D gene, J gene, CDR3 DNA, CDR3 protein. A D gene is named only where the DNA matches it firmly. For some rows the clone size is stated as once, few or many, or as a class when expanded; others skip it.

once	TRBV4-3	15	NA	TRBJ1-1	TGCGCCAGCAGCCAAGATATCAACAGGGCCACTGAAGCTTTCTTT	CASSQDINRATEAFF
NA	TRBV18	14	NA	TRBJ2-2	TGTGCCAGCTCACCAGGAACAGGCACCGGGGAGCTGTTTTTT	CASSPGTGTGELFF
NA	TRBV30	13	TRBD1	TRBJ1-5	TGTGCCTGGGCGGGACAGGAGAATCAGCCCCAGCATTTT	CAWAGQENQPQHF
NA	TRBV6-5	15	NA	TRBJ2-5	TGTGCCAGCAGTCCTGACGGAGGAGGTTGGAAGACCCAGTACTTC	CASSPDGGGWKTQYF
NA	TRBV19	14	NA	TRBJ1-4	TGTGCCAGCGAGAACAGGGCTGGCGATGAAAAACTGTTTTTT	CASENRAGDEKLFF
NA	TRBV27	15	TRBD1	TRBJ1-5	TGTGCCAGCAGTCGGGACAGGGGGCTAGTGGAGCCCCAGCATTTT	CASSRDRGLVEPQHF
NA	TRBV9	13	TRBD1	TRBJ2-5	TGTGCCAGCAGCGCCCGACAGGGAGAGACCCAGTACTTC	CASSARQGETQYF
NA	TRBV15	16	TRBD2	TRBJ2-1	TGTGCCACCAGCAGATCAGCGGGGGGGTTTTACAATGAGCAGTTCTTC	CATSRSAGGFYNEQFF
NA	TRBV7-2	15	NA	TRBJ2-5	TGTGCCAGCAGCTCCCTAGGGACAACCGGAGAGACCCAGTACTTC	CASSSLGTTGETQYF
NA	TRBV6-2/TRBV6-3	13	NA	TRBJ2-1	TGTGCCAGCAGTTATTGGGCTAGCGATGAGCAGTTCTTC	CASSYWASDEQFF
NA	TRBV9	15	NA	TRBJ2-4	TGTGCCAGCAGCCGCGGGGGCGCCTCCAAAAACATTCAGTACTTC	CASSRGGASKNIQYF
NA	TRBV14	13	TRBD2	TRBJ2-5	TGTGCCAGCAGCCAAGGGGACGGGAGGGCCCAGTACTTC	CASSQGDGRAQYF
NA	TRBV21-1	20	NA	TRBJ1-2	TGTGCCAGCAGCAAAGCTACTAGCCGGGACAGACTAAAAAGGGGATATGGCTACACCTTC	CASSKATSRDRLKRGYGYTF
once	TRBV5-4	12	NA	TRBJ1-2	TGTGCCAGCAGCTTGGACAGGCTTGGCTACACCTTC	CASSLDRLGYTF
NA	TRBV11-2	15	TRBD1	TRBJ1-2	TGTGCCAGCAGCGAGAAAATTCAGGGGGGCTATGGCTACACCTTC	CASSEKIQGGYGYTF
NA	TRBV4-2	12	NA	TRBJ2-7	TGTGCCAGCAGCCAAGAAATGGGACAATTGTACTTC	CASSQEMGQLYF
NA	TRBV9	15	NA	TRBJ1-1	TGTGCCAGCACCTCGGGAGGGGTTTTGAACACTGAAGCTTTCTTT	CASTSGGVLNTEAFF
NA	TRBV19	18	NA	TRBJ2-1	TGTGCCAGTAGTATAGTTGGAGCTGGTTTAACATCCTACAATGAGCAGTTCTTC	CASSIVGAGLTSYNEQFF
NA	TRBV28	14	TRBD2	TRBJ2-2	TGTGCCAGCAGCAGTCCGGGACTAAGTTGGGAGCTGTTTTTT	CASSSPGLSWELFF
NA	TRBV5-6	14	TRBD2	TRBJ2-7	TGTGCCAGCAGCCCGGTCGGGAGGGCGTTCGAGCAGTACTTC	CASSPVGRAFEQYF